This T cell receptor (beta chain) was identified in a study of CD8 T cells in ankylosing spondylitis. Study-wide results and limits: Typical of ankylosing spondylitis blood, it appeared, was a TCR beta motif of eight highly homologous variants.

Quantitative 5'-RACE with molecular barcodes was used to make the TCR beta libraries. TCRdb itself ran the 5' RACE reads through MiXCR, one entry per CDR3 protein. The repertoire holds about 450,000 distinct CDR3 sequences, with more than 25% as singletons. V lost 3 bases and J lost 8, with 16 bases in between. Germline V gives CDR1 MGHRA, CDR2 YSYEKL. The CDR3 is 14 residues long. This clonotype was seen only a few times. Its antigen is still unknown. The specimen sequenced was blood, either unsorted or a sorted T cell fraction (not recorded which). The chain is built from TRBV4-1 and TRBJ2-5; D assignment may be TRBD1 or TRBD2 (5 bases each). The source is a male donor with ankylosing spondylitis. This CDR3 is CASSQGVLRTTQYF. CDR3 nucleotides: TGCGCCAGCAGCCAGGGGGTACTTAGAACAACCCAGTACTTC.